This T cell receptor beta chain was captured in a study of blood T cell repertoires in COVID-19. For the study at large: Some COVID-19 samples were acute and others convalescent; all came from the United States, Italy and Spain. T cells, B-cell-depleted T cells, or PBMCs supplied cDNA or gDNA.

In the study's own analysis: The authors estimated nucleated cell counts from reference gene primer amplification. The protocol was immunoSEQ multiplex PCR, while the TCRdb copy is restricted to in-frame clones and leaves out a portion. From that table come the V and J calls and clone size; the DNA was used to work out D and trimming. This sample has tens of thousands of clones; roughly 80% occur once, and the top ten carry approximately 5%. V was cut by 3 bases and J by 4 bases, with 9 bases left in between. This CDR3 region has 13 residues. Germline V gives CDR1 MDHEN, CDR2 SYDVKM. The TCR was taken from a man in his 70s with acute or convalescent COVID-19. The chain recombines TRBV28 with TRBJ1-2, with D unclear. Material: peripheral blood. The DNA for the CDR3 is TGTGCCAGCAGTTTTCAGTCCCTCTATGGCTACACCTTC. As protein: CASSFQSLYGYTF.